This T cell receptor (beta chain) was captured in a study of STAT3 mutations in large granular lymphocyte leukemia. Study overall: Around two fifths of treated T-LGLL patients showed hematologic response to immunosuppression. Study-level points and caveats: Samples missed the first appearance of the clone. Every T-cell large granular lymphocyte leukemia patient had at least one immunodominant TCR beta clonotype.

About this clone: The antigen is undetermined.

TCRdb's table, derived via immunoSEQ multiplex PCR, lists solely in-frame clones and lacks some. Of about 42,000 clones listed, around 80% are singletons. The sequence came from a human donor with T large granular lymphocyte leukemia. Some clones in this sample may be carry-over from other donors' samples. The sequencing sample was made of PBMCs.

CDR3 region: CASSRYELNIYGYTF. The DNA for the CDR3 is TGTGCCAGCAGCCGATACGAGTTGAACATCTATGGCTACACCTTC. This chain joins TRBV5-6 and TRBJ1-2; D is unclear. From germline, CDR1 is SGHDT and CDR2 YYEEEE. V lost 4 bases and J 4 bases, leaving 17 bases between the germline ends. CDR3 length: 15 amino acids. The full variable domain, its missing parts supplied by reference TRBV5-6 and TRBJ1-2, is DAGVTQSPTHLIKTRGQQVTLRCSPKSGHDTVSWYQQALGQGPQFIFQYYEEEERQRGNFPDRFSGHQFPNYSSELNVNALLLGDSALYLCASSRYELNIYGYTFGSGTRLTVV.